This TCR beta chain was sequenced in a study of T cell repertoires in cytomegalovirus infection. TCRdb processed the reads anew with MiXCR; each CDR3 protein has one entry. The sample includes about 450,000 distinct CDR3 sequences, 31% seen only once; the top ten take roughly an eighth. The CDR3 is made up of 13 amino acids. Germline values: CDR1 ENHRY, CDR2 SYGVKD. Between the trimmed V and J ends, which lost 4 bases and 2 bases, there was a span of 8 bases. Sequenced: PBMCs. The TCR originated in a human donor in good health (CMV status not recorded). Some clones in this sample may be carry-over from other donors' samples. J is TRBJ2-5 and V is TRBV10-3; D unclear. The CDR3 region is CAISGALQETQYF. Here the CDR3 DNA reads TGTGCCATCAGTGGGGCCCTACAAGAGACCCAGTACTTC.